The source of this T cell receptor beta chain is a study of Ad26.COV2.S vaccination and SARS-CoV-2 variants. The protocol was immunoSEQ multiplex PCR, while the TCRdb copy is restricted to in-frame clones and leaves out a portion. The sample contains roughly 92,000 clones, approximately 86% of which appear only once. Study observations and caveats: Total responses of T cells may have been underestimated by the analyses of TCR breadth and depth. It was found that vaccine and placebo recipients had similar non-spike TCR breadth. Substantial breadth was reported for post-vaccination spike-specific CD8+ and CD4+ T cells.

The CDR3 spans 15 residues. V was cut by 0 bases and J by 2 bases, with 11 bases left in between. Germline CDR1 and CDR2: LGHDT and YNNKEL (reference sequence). Comment on this clone: The target antigen is unknown.

This sequence joins TRBV3-1 (or the pseudogene TRBV3-2) and TRBJ2-7; D is ambiguous. This specimen consisted of peripheral blood, obtained after recovery from COVID-19. The receptor was derived from a human donor who had recovered from COVID-19. CDR3 nucleotide sequence: TGTGCCAGCAGCCAAGATTACGGCCCCGCCTACGAGCAGTACTTC. It yields the protein CASSQDYGPAYEQYF.